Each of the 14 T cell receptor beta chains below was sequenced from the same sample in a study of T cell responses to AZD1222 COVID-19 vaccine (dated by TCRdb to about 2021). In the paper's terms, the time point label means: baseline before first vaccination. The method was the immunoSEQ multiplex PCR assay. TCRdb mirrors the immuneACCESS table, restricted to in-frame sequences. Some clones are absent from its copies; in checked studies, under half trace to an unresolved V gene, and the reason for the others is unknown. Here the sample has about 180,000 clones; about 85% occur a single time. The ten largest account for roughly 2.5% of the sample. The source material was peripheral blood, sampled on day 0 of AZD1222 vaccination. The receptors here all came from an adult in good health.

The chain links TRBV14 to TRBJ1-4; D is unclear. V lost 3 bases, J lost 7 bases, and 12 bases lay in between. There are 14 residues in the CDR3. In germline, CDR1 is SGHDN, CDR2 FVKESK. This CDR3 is CASSQSPLREKLFF. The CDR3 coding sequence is TGTGCCAGCAGCCAGAGCCCTTTGCGTGAAAAACTGTTTTTT. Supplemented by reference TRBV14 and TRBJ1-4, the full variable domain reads EAGVTQFPSHSVIEKGQTVTLRCDPISGHDNLYWYRRVMGKEIKFLLHFVKESKQDESGMPNNRFLAERTGGTYSTLKVQPAELEDSGVYFCASSQSPLREKLFFGSGTQLSVL.

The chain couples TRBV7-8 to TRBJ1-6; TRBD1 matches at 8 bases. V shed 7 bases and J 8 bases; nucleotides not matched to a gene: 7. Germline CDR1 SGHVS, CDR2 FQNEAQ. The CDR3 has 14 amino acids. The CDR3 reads CASTETGGDSPLHF. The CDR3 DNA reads TGTGCCAGCACTGAAACAGGGGGAGATTCACCCCTCCACTTT. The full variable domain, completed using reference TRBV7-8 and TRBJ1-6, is GAGVSQSPRYKVAKRGQDVALRCDPISGHVSLFWYQQALGQGPEFLTYFQNEAQLDKSGLPSDRFFAERPEGSVSTLKIQRTQQEDSAVYLCASTETGGDSPLHFGNGTRLTVT.

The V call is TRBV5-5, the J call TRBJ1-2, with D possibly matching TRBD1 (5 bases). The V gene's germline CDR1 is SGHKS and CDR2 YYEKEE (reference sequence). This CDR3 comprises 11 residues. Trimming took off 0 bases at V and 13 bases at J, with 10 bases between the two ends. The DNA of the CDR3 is TGTGCCAGCAGCTTGGGACAGCTGGTCACCTTC. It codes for CASSLGQLVTF.

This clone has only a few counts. CDR3 amino acids: CASSLEGTGTAFF. Here the CDR3 DNA reads TGTGCCAGCAGCTTAGAAGGGACAGGGACAGCTTTCTTT. The rearrangement joins TRBV7-9 to TRBJ1-1; 9 bases line up with TRBD1. V was clipped by 1 base and J by 10 bases; unmatched bases: 4. The V gene's germline CDR1 is SEHNR and CDR2 FQNEAQ (reference sequence). The CDR3 runs 13 residues.

CDR3 amino acids: CASSLSGAGNTEAFF. CDR3 sequence (DNA): TGTGCCAGCAGCTTATCCGGGGCGGGAAACACTGAAGCTTTCTTT. This rearrangement joins TRBV7-9 to TRBJ1-1; D is perhaps TRBD1 (5 bases). Germline V lookup: CDR1 SEHNR, CDR2 FQNEAQ (reference sequence). Trimming shortened V by 2 bases and J by 2 bases, and 12 bases separated the two germline ends. The CDR3 consists of 15 residues.

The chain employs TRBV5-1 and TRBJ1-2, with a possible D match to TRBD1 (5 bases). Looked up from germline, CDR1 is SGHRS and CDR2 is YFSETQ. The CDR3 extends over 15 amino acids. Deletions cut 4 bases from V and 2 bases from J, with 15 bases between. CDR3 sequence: CASSRELGQNYGYTF. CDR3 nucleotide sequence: TGCGCCAGCAGCCGCGAATTGGGGCAAAACTATGGCTACACCTTC.

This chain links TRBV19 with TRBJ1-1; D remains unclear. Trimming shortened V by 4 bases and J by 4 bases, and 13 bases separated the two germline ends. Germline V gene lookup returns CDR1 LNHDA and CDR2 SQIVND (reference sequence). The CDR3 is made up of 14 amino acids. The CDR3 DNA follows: TGTGCCAGTAGTACCATAAGACGGGGCACTGAAGCTTTCTTT. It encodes CASSTIRRGTEAFF.

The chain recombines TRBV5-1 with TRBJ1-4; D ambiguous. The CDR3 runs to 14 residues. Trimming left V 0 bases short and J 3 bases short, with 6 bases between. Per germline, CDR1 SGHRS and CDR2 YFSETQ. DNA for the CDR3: TGCGCCAGCAGCTTGGCCCAAGCTAATGAAAAACTGTTTTTT. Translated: CASSLAQANEKLFF.

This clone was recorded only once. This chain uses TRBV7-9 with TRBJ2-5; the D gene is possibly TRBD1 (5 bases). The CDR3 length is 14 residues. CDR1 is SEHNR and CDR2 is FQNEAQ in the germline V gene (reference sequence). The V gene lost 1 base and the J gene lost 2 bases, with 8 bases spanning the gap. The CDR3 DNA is TGTGCCAGCAGCTTAGGGGGCATTCAAGAGACCCAGTACTTC. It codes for CASSLGGIQETQYF. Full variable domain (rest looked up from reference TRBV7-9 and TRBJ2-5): DTGVSQNPRHKITKRGQNVTFRCDPISEHNRLYWYRQTLGQGPEFLTYFQNEAQLEKSRLLSDRFSAERPKGSFSTLEIQRTEQGDSAMYLCASSLGGIQETQYFGPGTRLLVL.

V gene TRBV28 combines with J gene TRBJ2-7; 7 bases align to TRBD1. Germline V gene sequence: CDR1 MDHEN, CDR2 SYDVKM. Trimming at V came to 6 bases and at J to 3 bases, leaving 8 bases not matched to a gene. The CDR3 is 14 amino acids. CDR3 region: CASSPRQGIYEQYF. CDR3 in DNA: TGTGCCAGCAGCCCAAGACAGGGTATCTACGAGCAGTACTTC.

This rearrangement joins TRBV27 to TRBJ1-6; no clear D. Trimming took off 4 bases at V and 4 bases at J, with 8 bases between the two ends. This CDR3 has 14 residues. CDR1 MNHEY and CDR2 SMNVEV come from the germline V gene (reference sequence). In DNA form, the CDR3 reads TGTGCCAGCAGTTCGACCGTGTATAATTCACCCCTCCACTTT. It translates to CASSSTVYNSPLHF.

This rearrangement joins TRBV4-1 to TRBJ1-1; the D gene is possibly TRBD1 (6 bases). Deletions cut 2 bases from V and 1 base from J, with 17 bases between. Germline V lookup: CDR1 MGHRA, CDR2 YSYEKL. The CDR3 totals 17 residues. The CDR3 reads CASSQSRRRTANTEAFF. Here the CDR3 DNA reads TGCGCCAGCAGCCAATCTCGACGCCGGACAGCGAACACTGAAGCTTTCTTT.

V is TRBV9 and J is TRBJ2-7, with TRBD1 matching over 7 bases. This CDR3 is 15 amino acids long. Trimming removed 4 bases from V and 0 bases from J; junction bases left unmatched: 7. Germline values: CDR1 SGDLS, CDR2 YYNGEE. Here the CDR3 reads CASSIRTGVSYEQYF. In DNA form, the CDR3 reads TGTGCCAGCAGCATCCGGACAGGCGTCTCCTACGAGCAGTACTTC.

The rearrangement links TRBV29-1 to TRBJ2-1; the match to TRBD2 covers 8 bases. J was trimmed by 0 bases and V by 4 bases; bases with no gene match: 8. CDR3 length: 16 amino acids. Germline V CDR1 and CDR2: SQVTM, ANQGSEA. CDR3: CSVADLAGLSYNEQFF. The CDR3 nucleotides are TGCAGCGTTGCGGACCTAGCGGGTCTCTCCTACAATGAGCAGTTCTTC.